Below, 30 T cell receptor beta chains from the same sample are listed, as sequenced in a study of blood T cell repertoires in COVID-19. Sequenced by immunoSEQ multiplex PCR; TCRdb stores in-frame clones only, minus some. Of roughly 100,000 clones listed, about 88% are singletons. The sample comprised peripheral blood. These receptors came from an elderly woman with acute or convalescent COVID-19.

This chain links TRBV6-1 with TRBJ2-5; tentative D call: TRBD2 (5 bases). Trimming took off 10 bases at V and 5 bases at J, with 17 bases between the two ends. The CDR3 consists of 13 residues. CDR1 is MNHNS, CDR2 SASEGT, per germline. The CDR3 sequence is CATTLEGGETQYF. CDR3 DNA: TGTGCCACCACCTTAGAGGGCGGGGAGACCCAGTACTTC.

The gene calls are TRBV5-6 and TRBJ1-5, with 10 bases matching TRBD1. The V gene end was trimmed by 0 bases and the J gene end by 10 bases; junction bases not matched to a gene: 7. The CDR3 extends over 15 amino acids. In germline, CDR1 is SGHDT, CDR2 YYEEEE. CDR3 loop: CASSLGQGANQPQHF. The CDR3 DNA follows: TGTGCCAGCAGCTTGGGACAGGGGGCGAACCAACCCCAGCATTTT.

The chain joins TRBV28 to TRBJ1-2, with 7 bases lining up with TRBD1. V shed 1 base and J 4 bases; nucleotides not matched to a gene: 6. The CDR3 runs 15 residues. The germline V gene encodes CDR1 MDHEN and CDR2 SYDVKM. Here the CDR3 DNA reads TGTGCCAGCAGTTTATACCGGGACAGCTTCTATGGCTACACCTTC. Protein sequence: CASSLYRDSFYGYTF.

The rearrangement uses TRBV7-2 and TRBJ2-1; tentative D call: TRBD2 (5 bases). The germline gives CDR1 SGHTA, CDR2 FQGNSA. This CDR3 has 13 amino acids. CDR3 nucleotides: TGTGCGTTCGGGGTTAGCTCCTACAATGAGCAGTTCTTC. Its translation: CAFGVSSYNEQFF.

This rearrangement joins TRBV7-9 to TRBJ2-3; TRBD1 is a possible D gene (5 bases). Germline CDR1 is SEHNR and CDR2 is FQNEAQ (reference sequence). V was trimmed by 0 bases and J by 14 bases, leaving 15 bases between them. The CDR3 covers 13 residues. The CDR3 nucleotides read TGTGCCAGCAGCTTAGCGGGGCTCCCCGATCGGTATTTT. Its protein is CASSLAGLPDRYF.

This clone has a handful of counts. The chain joins TRBV21-1 to TRBJ2-7; TRBD1 was called by the table and not checked on the DNA. TRBV21-1 is given as a pseudogene. The CDR3 sequence is 15 residues long. CDR3 sequence reads: CASRTTGGCVYEQYF. DNA for the CDR3: TGTGCCAGCAGAACCACAGGGGGCTGTGTCTACGAGCAGTACTTC.

The V call is TRBV18, the J call TRBJ2-1; TRBD1 agrees at 11 bases. Trimming removed 3 bases from V and 9 bases from J; junction bases left unmatched: 7. Germline CDR1 and CDR2: KGHSH and LQKENI. The CDR3 spans 15 residues. CDR3 nucleotide sequence: TGTGCCAGCTCACCTCCAGGACAGGGGGCCGGTGAGCAGTTCTTC. The encoded protein is CASSPPGQGAGEQFF. Full variable domain (outside the CDR3, taken from reference TRBV18 and TRBJ2-1): NAGVMQNPRHLVRRRGQEARLRCSPMKGHSHVYWYRQLPEEGLKFMVYLQKENIIDESGMPKERFSAEFPKEGPSILRIQQVVRGDSAAYFCASSPPGQGAGEQFFGPGTRLTVL.

The chain is built from TRBV2 and TRBJ2-7; the D is unclear. The CDR3 totals 12 residues. Trimming stripped 5 bases from V and 0 bases from J, with 5 bases between. CDR1 SNHLY and CDR2 FYNNEI come from the germline V gene. CDR3 DNA sequence: TGTGCCAGCAGTTGGAGCTCCTACGAGCAGTACTTC. Translating it yields CASSWSSYEQYF.

The V call is TRBV18, the J call TRBJ2-7, with TRBD1 matching over 8 bases. V was pared by 1 base and J by 3 bases, with 5 bases of the junction left unmatched. Per the germline V gene, CDR1 is KGHSH and CDR2 is LQKENI. The CDR3 is made up of 15 amino acids. CDR3 in amino acids: CASSPQQGEYYEQYF. CDR3 bases: TGTGCCAGCTCACCACAACAGGGGGAGTACTACGAGCAGTACTTC.

This chain uses TRBV7-9 with TRBJ2-3; the D is unclear. Germline-derived CDR1 and CDR2 are SEHNR and FQNEAQ (reference sequence). The CDR3 loop spans 14 amino acids. V was pared by 1 base and J by 4 bases, with 9 bases between. The chain's CDR3 is CASSLGLSPDTQYF. For the CDR3, the DNA is TGTGCCAGCAGCTTAGGGCTCTCTCCAGATACGCAGTATTTT.

The V gene is TRBV2, the J gene TRBJ2-1, with D maybe TRBD1 (5 bases). Germline V CDR1 and CDR2: SNHLY, FYNNEI. The CDR3 is 15 residues long. Trimming shortened V by 4 bases and J by 4 bases, and 14 bases separated the two germline ends. The DNA for the CDR3 is TGTGCCAGCAGTGCGGACGGTGGGGCATACAATGAGCAGTTCTTC. Its protein is CASSADGGAYNEQFF.

This clone was picked up a small number of times. The chain combines TRBV29-1 with TRBJ1-3; D gene ambiguous. Germline CDR1 is SQVTM and CDR2 is ANQGSEA. The ends were cut back, 4 bases at V and 3 bases at J, with 4 bases in the middle. CDR3 size: 11 residues. CDR3 DNA: TGCAGCGTTGGTTATGGAAACACCATATATTTT. Protein: CSVGYGNTIYF.

The V gene is TRBV18, the J gene TRBJ1-2; D may be TRBD1 (5 bases). With 3 bases removed from V and 3 bases from J, the gap between germline ends came to 11 bases. In germline, CDR1 is KGHSH, CDR2 LQKENI. The CDR3 runs 14 residues. CDR3 bases: TGTGCCAGCTCACCCACCCAGGGCGACTATGGCTACACCTTC. Amino acids: CASSPTQGDYGYTF.

This chain connects TRBV9 to TRBJ2-2; D ambiguous. The CDR3 sequence is 16 residues long. Germline V CDR1 and CDR2: SGDLS, YYNGEE. Trimming removed 6 bases at V and 0 bases at J, with 15 bases between. The CDR3 protein is CASTSQPRPNTGELFF. CDR3 in DNA: TGTGCCAGCACCTCACAACCCCGTCCGAACACCGGGGAGCTGTTTTTT.

The chain is built from TRBV19 and TRBJ2-3; TRBD2 aligns across 12 bases. V lost 4 bases to trimming and J lost 4 bases; unmatched junction nucleotides: 3. The CDR3 is 15 amino acids. The germline V gene encodes CDR1 LNHDA and CDR2 SQIVND (reference sequence). The CDR3 region is CASSNLAGGSDTQYF. The CDR3 DNA sequence: TGTGCCAGTAGTAACCTAGCGGGGGGGTCAGATACGCAGTATTTT.

The chain is built from TRBV19 and TRBJ1-3; 7 bases are a match to TRBD1. The trim removed 8 bases at V and 0 bases at J, leaving 4 bases unmatched. The germline CDR1 and CDR2 sequences are LNHDA and SQIVND (reference sequence). The CDR3 has 14 residues. The CDR3 sequence: CASCDRASGNTIYF. In DNA, the CDR3 is TGTGCCAGTTGTGACAGGGCCTCTGGAAACACCATATATTTT.

The genes are TRBV7-9 and TRBJ1-3; D gene uncertain. This CDR3 contains 14 residues. Germline CDR1 reads SEHNR; CDR2 reads FQNEAQ (reference sequence). V shed 5 bases and J shed 2 bases, with 10 bases lying between them. The CDR3 DNA sequence: TGTGCCAGCAGCCCCGACACGGCTGGAAACACCATATATTTT. Its protein product is CASSPDTAGNTIYF.

The rearrangement joins TRBV19 to TRBJ1-1; 7 positions agree with TRBD1. The V gene end was trimmed by 5 bases and the J gene end by 8 bases; junction bases not matched to a gene: 11. The germline V gene has CDR1 LNHDA and CDR2 SQIVND (reference sequence). This CDR3 comprises 14 residues. The CDR3 loop reads CASSLGTGAQEAFF. For the CDR3, the DNA is TGTGCCAGTAGTTTAGGCACAGGGGCGCAAGAAGCTTTCTTT.

The V call is TRBV7-2, the J call TRBJ1-2; 9 positions match TRBD1. This CDR3 comprises 15 residues. After removal of 6 bases from V and 4 bases from J, the junction contained 9 bases not matched to a gene. Germline-derived CDR1 and CDR2 are SGHTA and FQGNSA. CDR3 nucleotides: TGTGCCAGCAGTCCCGGGACAGGGACGATCTATGGCTACACCTTC. Translation: CASSPGTGTIYGYTF.

This rearrangement joins TRBV5-4 to TRBJ2-2; TRBD2 agrees at 15 bases. With 3 bases clipped from V and 6 bases from J, the junction kept 6 bases outside the gene matches. Germline lookup yields CDR1 SGHNT and CDR2 YYREEE (reference sequence). This CDR3 is built from 17 residues. This chain's CDR3 is CASSSKGLAGGPGELFF. As DNA, the CDR3 is TGTGCCAGCAGCTCGAAGGGACTAGCGGGGGGCCCCGGGGAGCTGTTTTTT.

The rearrangement links TRBV5-1 to TRBJ2-1; the D gene is possibly TRBD2 (7 bases). With 0 bases removed from V and 7 bases from J, the gap between germline ends came to 14 bases. This CDR3 contains 15 residues. Germline V gene data show CDR1 as SGHRS and CDR2 as YFSETQ. CDR3 nucleotides: TGCGCCAGCAGCTTGGTCGGGGGGCCCTTGAATGAGCAGTTCTTC. As protein: CASSLVGGPLNEQFF.

This clone was found once. This chain connects TRBV2 to TRBJ2-7, with a tentative D call TRBD1 (6 bases). The V end lost 6 bases, the J end lost 7 bases, and 16 bases lay between the germline ends. This CDR3 region has 13 residues. Germline V CDR1 and CDR2: SNHLY, FYNNEI. DNA of the CDR3: TGTGCCAGCAGCCCTCCACAGGGCCGTGAGCAGTACTTC. Translated: CASSPPQGREQYF.

This clone was detected only once. V and J are TRBV5-4 and TRBJ2-2; D is possibly TRBD1 (6 bases). This CDR3 is built from 16 residues. Germline CDR1 and CDR2: SGHNT and YYREEE (reference sequence). V was trimmed by 0 bases and J by 4 bases, leaving 13 bases between them. CDR3 sequence reads: CASSLAGRGTTGELFF. The CDR3 DNA reads TGTGCCAGCAGCTTGGCGGGCAGGGGTACCACCGGGGAGCTGTTTTTT.

This clone came up once. This chain connects TRBV3-1 (or the pseudogene TRBV3-2) to TRBJ2-1, with 7 bases matching TRBD2. The trim removed 5 bases at V and 8 bases at J, leaving 12 bases unmatched. Looked up from germline, CDR1 is LGHDT and CDR2 is YNNKEL (reference sequence). The CDR3 has 15 amino acids. The CDR3 loop is CASSKGTTRSDEQFF. The CDR3 nucleotides read TGTGCCAGCAGCAAAGGGACTACACGGTCGGATGAGCAGTTCTTC.

The chain carries TRBV2 and TRBJ1-1, with no clear D. V shed 8 bases and J shed 1 base, with 11 bases lying between them. There are 13 residues in the CDR3. Looked up from germline, CDR1 is SNHLY and CDR2 is FYNNEI. Here the CDR3 reads CASHITQNTEAFF. The CDR3 DNA follows: TGTGCCAGCCATATTACACAGAACACTGAAGCTTTCTTT. The whole variable domain, remainder taken from reference TRBV2 and TRBJ1-1, is EPEVTQTPSHQVTQMGQEVILRCVPISNHLYFYWYRQILGQKVEFLVSFYNNEISEKSEIFDDQFSVERPDGSNFTLKIRSTKLEDSAMYFCASHITQNTEAFFGQGTRLTVV.

The chain couples TRBV5-1 to TRBJ2-3, with 7 bases that match TRBD2. From germline, CDR1 is SGHRS and CDR2 YFSETQ. The CDR3 is 14 residues long. With 0 bases clipped from V and 5 bases from J, the junction kept 3 bases outside the gene matches. The CDR3 coding sequence is TGCGCCAGCAGCTTGGGAACTAGCGTAGATACGCAGTATTTT. Translating it yields CASSLGTSVDTQYF.

This clone was detected once. This sequence joins TRBV4-1 and TRBJ2-4; D is perhaps TRBD2 (5 bases). V was shortened by 1 base and J by 0 bases, with 7 bases between the two germline ends. This CDR3 comprises 15 residues. Germline loops: CDR1 MGHRA, CDR2 YSYEKL. The CDR3 DNA is TGCGCCAGCAGCCAAGTAGAGGGAGCCAAAAACATTCAGTACTTC. Its translation is CASSQVEGAKNIQYF.

The genes are TRBV10-1 and TRBJ1-5; 7 nucleotides line up with TRBD1. This CDR3 has 14 residues. The germline CDR1 and CDR2 sequences are WNHNN and SYGVQD (reference sequence). The J segment lost 5 bases and the V segment lost 11 bases, leaving 12 bases of the junction unmatched. This CDR3 reads CAGTQGQRDQPQHF. CDR3 nucleotide sequence: TGCGCCGGTACCCAGGGACAGCGCGATCAGCCCCAGCATTTT.

This chain joins TRBV11-3 and TRBJ1-6, with D perhaps matching TRBD1 (5 bases). Trimming took 5 bases from V and 2 from J, leaving 13 bases between them. CDR1 SGHNT and CDR2 YENEEA come from the germline V gene. This CDR3 contains 16 residues. The CDR3 bases are TGTGCCAGCAGCCGACGACAGAGGACCTATAATTCACCCCTCCACTTT. Protein sequence: CASSRRQRTYNSPLHF.

This clone occurred a few times. The V call is TRBV3-1 (or the pseudogene TRBV3-2), the J call TRBJ2-2; D perhaps matches TRBD1 (6 bases). Germline loops: CDR1 LGHDT, CDR2 YNNKEL (reference sequence). Between the trimmed V and J ends, which lost 2 bases and 7 bases, there was a span of 17 bases. The CDR3 contains 16 residues. Here the CDR3 reads CASSQPTGNGIGELFF. CDR3 in DNA: TGTGCCAGCAGCCAACCAACAGGGAACGGAATCGGGGAGCTGTTTTTT.